A selection of T cell receptor beta chains follows, all from one sample in a study of CD4 T cells in relation to SARS-CoV-2 and coronaviruses. Antigens for these TCRs are unknown. The data were produced by immunoSEQ multiplex PCR, yet TCRdb's version contains in-frame clones alone and is incomplete. The sample records about 12,000 clones, around 73% being singletons. Specimen: CD4+ T cells from PBMCs, cultured in vitro. Receptors originate from a human donor in good health. Each CDR3 is given with its conserved first and last residue. D genes are given only for firm matches. Only part of the rows carry a size: once, few, many, or a class if the clone is expanded.

clone_size	cdr3_length	v_call	j_call	d_call	cdr3_aa	cdr3_nt
-	14	TRBV5-1	TRBJ2-1	-	CASSPPLDNNEQFF	TGCGCCAGCAGCCCTCCCCTAGATAACAATGAGCAGTTCTTC
-	15	TRBV6-2/TRBV6-3	TRBJ1-1	TRBD1	CASSRQGGMNTEAFF	TGTGCCAGCAGTCGACAGGGAGGTATGAACACTGAAGCTTTCTTT
-	13	TRBV6-5	TRBJ1-2	-	CASSYRAGYGYTF	TGTGCCAGCAGTTACCGGGCGGGTTATGGCTACACCTTC
-	15	TRBV5-6	TRBJ2-5	-	CASSTPHSFQETQYF	TGTGCCAGCAGCACCCCGCACAGCTTCCAAGAGACCCAGTACTTC
few	14	TRBV5-6	TRBJ1-1	-	CASRRQELNTEAFF	TGTGCCAGCAGGCGACAGGAACTGAACACTGAAGCTTTCTTT
-	12	TRBV10-2	TRBJ2-1	-	CATHEGVGEQFF	TGCGCCACCCACGAGGGGGTAGGTGAGCAGTTCTTC
-	15	TRBV4-3	TRBJ1-1	TRBD1	CASRVEGALNTEAFF	TGCGCCAGCAGGGTTGAGGGGGCCCTGAACACTGAAGCTTTCTTT
few	14	TRBV7-9	TRBJ1-3	-	CASSLDNSGNTIYF	TGTGCCAGCAGCTTGGACAACTCTGGAAACACCATATATTTT
-	13	TRBV3-1/TRBV3-2	TRBJ2-1	-	CASSRASYNEQFF	TGTGCCAGCAGCCGGGCGTCCTACAATGAGCAGTTCTTC
-	15	TRBV5-1	TRBJ2-5	-	CASSERGGTEETQYF	TGCGCCAGCTCCGAAAGAGGCGGGACTGAAGAGACCCAGTACTTC
-	15	TRBV3-1/TRBV3-2	TRBJ2-7	-	CASSQDAGSSYEQYF	TGTGCCAGCAGCCAGGACGCAGGGAGCTCCTACGAGCAGTACTTC
-	14	TRBV4-3	TRBJ1-1	-	CASSRGQTNTEAFF	TGCGCCAGCAGCCGAGGACAGACGAACACTGAAGCTTTCTTT
-	14	TRBV5-4	TRBJ2-3	TRBD2	CASSFSGSTDTQYF	TGTGCCAGCAGCTTTAGCGGGAGCACAGATACGCAGTATTTT
-	15	TRBV6-1	TRBJ1-1	-	CASSAAGQSGTEAFF	TGTGCCAGCAGTGCAGCAGGGCAGAGTGGCACTGAAGCTTTCTTT
once	12	TRBV11-2	TRBJ1-1	-	CASGRAGGEAFF	TGTGCCAGCGGCAGAGCGGGCGGCGAAGCTTTCTTT
-	12	TRBV18	TRBJ2-5	-	CASSPQRRTQYF	TGTGCCAGCTCACCACAGCGGAGGACCCAGTACTTC
-	18	TRBV5-1	TRBJ2-6	TRBD2	CASSSLAGGSSGANVLTF	TGCGCCAGCAGCTCACTAGCGGGGGGCTCCTCTGGGGCCAACGTCCTGACTTTC
-	13	TRBV5-1	TRBJ2-1	-	CASSPLPGNEQFF	TGCGCCAGCAGCCCGCTACCCGGCAATGAGCAGTTCTTC
-	17	TRBV4-1	TRBJ2-5	-	CASSQTSQGTLRETQYF	TGCGCCAGCAGCCAAACGTCGCAGGGGACCCTCCGGGAGACCCAGTACTTC
-	15	TRBV4-1	TRBJ1-5	TRBD1	CASSQETGGVQPQHF	TGCGCCAGCAGCCAAGAGACAGGGGGAGTTCAGCCCCAGCATTTT
-	15	TRBV11-2	TRBJ2-1	-	CASSLELASYNEQFF	TGTGCCAGCAGCTTAGAACTCGCCTCCTACAATGAGCAGTTCTTC
-	15	TRBV2	TRBJ2-7	-	CASSVRGAISYEQYF	TGTGCCAGCAGTGTACGCGGGGCAATCTCCTACGAGCAGTACTTC
-	13	TRBV7-9	TRBJ1-1	-	CASSPGPDTEAFF	TGTGCCAGCAGCCCCGGACCCGACACTGAAGCTTTCTTT
-	15	TRBV4-2	TRBJ2-1	-	CASSRKREANNEQFF	TGTGCCAGCAGCCGTAAGCGCGAGGCAAACAATGAGCAGTTCTTC
once	17	TRBV7-8	TRBJ2-7	TRBD2	CASSFSSGGSSSYEQYF	TGTGCCAGCAGCTTTAGTAGCGGGGGGTCGAGCTCCTACGAGCAGTACTTC
-	15	TRBV6-2/TRBV6-3	TRBJ2-4	TRBD2	CASSLGLAVKNIQYF	TGTGCCAGCAGTTTGGGACTAGCGGTGAAAAACATTCAGTACTTC
-	16	TRBV19	TRBJ1-1	-	CASSIQSYSKNTEAFF	TGTGCCAGTAGTATTCAGAGTTATTCGAAGAACACTGAAGCTTTCTTT
few	12	TRBV5-1	TRBJ2-7	-	CASSREGGEQYF	TGCGCCAGCAGCCGTGAGGGCGGCGAGCAGTACTTC
-	15	TRBV5-1	TRBJ2-7	-	CASSSRRRSSYEQYF	TGCGCCAGCAGCAGCAGACGGAGAAGCTCCTACGAGCAGTACTTC
-	14	TRBV6-1	TRBJ1-2	-	CASSERGGADGYTF	TGTGCCAGCAGTGAAAGGGGGGGGGCGGATGGCTACACCTTC
-	12	TRBV28	TRBJ2-3	-	CASSPQIDTQYF	TGTGCCAGCAGTCCCCAAATCGATACGCAGTATTTT
few	12	TRBV7-3	TRBJ2-2	-	CASSSYTGELFF	TGTGCCAGCAGCTCTTACACCGGGGAGCTGTTTTTT
-	12	TRBV5-6	TRBJ2-5	-	CASSLASETQYF	TGTGCCAGCAGCTTGGCGAGCGAGACCCAGTACTTC
-	15	TRBV5-1	TRBJ2-7	-	CASSLGTGITYEQYF	TGCGCCAGCAGCTTGGGGACGGGGATTACCTACGAGCAGTACTTC
-	15	TRBV2	TRBJ2-1	TRBD1	CASSRQGATYNEQFF	TGTGCCAGCAGTAGACAGGGGGCGACCTACAATGAGCAGTTCTTC
once	13	TRBV30	TRBJ1-2	-	CAWGLRGDDGYTF	TGTGCCTGGGGCCTCCGAGGGGACGATGGCTACACCTTC
-	17	TRBV6-2/TRBV6-3	TRBJ2-3	TRBD2	CASSYGAGVIGADTQYF	TGTGCCAGCAGTTACGGAGCGGGGGTAATCGGGGCGGATACGCAGTATTTT
-	19	TRBV7-2	TRBJ1-6	-	CASSPLRTTVGSYNSPLHF	TGTGCCAGCAGCCCCCTCCGGACGACCGTAGGGTCCTATAATTCACCCCTCCACTTT
-	14	TRBV3-1/TRBV3-2	TRBJ2-7	-	CASSPPWGSYEQYF	TGTGCCAGCAGCCCCCCGTGGGGATCCTACGAGCAGTACTTC
-	14	TRBV4-3	TRBJ1-5	-	CASSQGLYNQPQHF	TGCGCCAGCAGCCAAGGGCTCTACAATCAGCCCCAGCATTTT